A selection of T cell receptor beta chains follows, all from one sample in a study of T cells in Graves' hyperthyroidism and ophthalmopathy. Each CDR3 protein gets one entry after TCRdb re-called the multiplex PCR reads with MiXCR. This table holds over 400,000 distinct CDR3 sequences, about 15% found once. The sequencing input was blood. The receptors here all came from a man younger than 30 with Graves' ophthalmopathy. The CDR3 runs from the conserved cysteine through the conserved F or W. A D gene is named only where the DNA matches it firmly. The listing skips clone size in some rows; elsewhere it reads once, few, many or a size class.

>many|TRBV11-2|.|TRBJ2-7
TGTGCCAGCAGCTTAGTCGGGATAAGCAACCAGCGACTGACCTACGAGCAGTACTTC
CASSLVGISNQRLTYEQYF
>.|TRBV27|.|TRBJ2-7
TGTGCCAGCACCCCCACGGTCGCAGTCCCTTCCTACGAGCAGTACTTC
CASTPTVAVPSYEQYF
>many|TRBV7-9|.|TRBJ2-2
TGTGCCAGCAGCCTGAACAGGGAAAGCGGGGAGCTGTTTTTT
CASSLNRESGELFF
>many|TRBV30|.|TRBJ1-3
TGTGCCTGGAGCGGACAGCTTGGAAACACCATATATTTT
CAWSGQLGNTIYF
>many|TRBV20-1|.|TRBJ2-5
TGCAGTGCTAGTACCGGGTTGGGAGAGACCCAGTACTTC
CSASTGLGETQYF
>many|TRBV12-3/TRBV12-4|TRBD2|TRBJ2-2
TGTGCCAGCAGTTCTCGGGGACTAGCGGGTACCGGGGAGCTGTTTTTT
CASSSRGLAGTGELFF
>many|TRBV6-2/TRBV6-3|.|TRBJ1-5
TGTGCCAGCAGTTACTTACACCATAGCAATCAGCCCCAGCATTTT
CASSYLHHSNQPQHF
>.|TRBV14|.|TRBJ2-2
TGTGCCAGCAGCCAAGAGTGGGAGCTCCCAAAGGGCGGCCCGGGCACCGGGGAGCTGTTTTTT
CASSQEWELPKGGPGTGELFF
>few|TRBV19|.|TRBJ2-7
TGTGCCAGTAGTATAGTTGGGGGGGGCGAGGGTAAGCAGTACTTC
CASSIVGGGEGKQYF
>few|TRBV9|.|TRBJ1-3
TGTGCCAGCAGTGACGAGGGCGGCGTGGGAAACACCATATATTTT
CASSDEGGVGNTIYF
>many|TRBV20-1|.|TRBJ1-5
TGCAGTGCTAGAGGGGGGACATCAAGCAATCAGCCCCAGCATTTT
CSARGGTSSNQPQHF
>many|TRBV20-1|TRBD2|TRBJ2-7
TGCAGTGCCCCGGTGTGGACTAGCGGGAGTTACGAGCAGTACTTC
CSAPVWTSGSYEQYF
>many|TRBV3-1|.|TRBJ2-4
TGTGCCAGCAGCCAAGGGGCGCCGAACATTCAGTACTTC
CASSQGAPNIQYF
>few|TRBV6-9|.|TRBJ1-5
TGTGCCAGCACCGAAACCAGGCCCAAGATGAGCAATCAGCCCCAGCATTTT
CASTETRPKMSNQPQHF
>.|TRBV6-2/TRBV6-3|.|TRBJ1-3
TGTGCCAGCAGTTACGGTGATCCTGGAAACACCATATATTTT
CASSYGDPGNTIYF
>once|TRBV7-9|.|TRBJ2-7
TGTGCCAGCAGCTTCGGACCTGGGCAGTACTTC
CASSFGPGQYF
>few|TRBV16|TRBD1|TRBJ1-2
TGTGCCAGCAGCCTCAATTCCCCGAACGGGGGACAGGGGGCTGGCTACACCTTC
CASSLNSPNGGQGAGYTF
>few|TRBV11-1|.|TRBJ1-2
TGTGCCACCCCCAACAGGGTCCATGGCTACACCTTC
CATPNRVHGYTF
>.|TRBV19|.|TRBJ1-1
TGTGCCAGTAGTTGGAGGGGGTGGACTGAAGCTTTCTTT
CASSWRGWTEAFF
>few|TRBV13|.|TRBJ2-3
TGTGCCAGCAGCCAACGAGGGGGGGGTAGCGGATTCACAGATACGCAGTATTTT
CASSQRGGGSGFTDTQYF
>.|TRBV24-1|.|TRBJ2-7
TGTGCCACCAGTGCCCTGGGGCGGGATGGTTACGAGCAGTACTTC
CATSALGRDGYEQYF
>many|TRBV7-2|.|TRBJ1-1
TGTGCCAGCAGCTTAGCGCCAAGGGATAACACTGAAGCTTTCTTT
CASSLAPRDNTEAFF
>.|TRBV5-6|TRBD2|TRBJ2-5
TGTGCCAGCACCACGGCGGGAGGAGGGACCCAGTACTTC
CASTTAGGGTQYF
>.|TRBV20-1|TRBD1|TRBJ2-7
TGCAGTGCTAGATCTCCTCTGCAGGGGGCAACCTACGAGCAGTACTTC
CSARSPLQGATYEQYF
>few|TRBV5-1|TRBD2|TRBJ2-1
TGCGCCAGCAGGGTAGCGGGACTCCGCTACAATGAGCAGTTCTTC
CASRVAGLRYNEQFF
>many|TRBV27|TRBD1|TRBJ2-7
TGTGCCAGCAGTTTATCAGGCGGGACAGGGGTGTACGAGCAGTACTTC
CASSLSGGTGVYEQYF
>many|TRBV6-5|.|TRBJ2-7
TGTGCCAGCAGTTACGGGCTGCCCTCCTACGAGCAGTACTTC
CASSYGLPSYEQYF
>many|TRBV30|.|TRBJ2-5
TGTGCCTGGAGTCGCCCCCAAGAGACCCAGTACTTC
CAWSRPQETQYF
>.|TRBV3-1|TRBD1|TRBJ2-5
TGTGCCAGCAGCCCGGGACAGGGGGCGAGTAAGACCCAGTACTTC
CASSPGQGASKTQYF
>many|TRBV3-1|.|TRBJ1-5
TGTGCCAGCAGCCATCGAAGTGACAGACCCAATCAGCCCCAGCATTTT
CASSHRSDRPNQPQHF
>many|TRBV19|.|TRBJ2-7
TGTGCCAGTAGTATAGTTGCAAGCTCCTACGAGCAGTACTTC
CASSIVASSYEQYF
>many|TRBV20-1|.|TRBJ2-7
TGCAGTGCTGGGAGTAGCGGTCTCTACGAGCAGTACTTC
CSAGSSGLYEQYF
>many|TRBV7-9|TRBD1|TRBJ2-7
TGTGCCAGCAGCTCCCTTTCGAAGGGACAGGGGCTCTACGAGCAGTACTTC
CASSSLSKGQGLYEQYF
>many|TRBV11-3|.|TRBJ1-2
TGTGCCAGCAGCTTAGCCAGCGAGGGGTATGGCTACACCTTC
CASSLASEGYGYTF
>.|TRBV6-1|.|TRBJ1-2
TGTGCCAGCAGATACCCTCATGGCTATGGCTACACCTTC
CASRYPHGYGYTF
>many|TRBV2|.|TRBJ1-1
TGTGCCAGCAGTGACCCGGGCGGAGCTTTCTTT
CASSDPGGAFF
>.|TRBV18|.|TRBJ1-4
TGTGCCAGCTCACCACGGGGGTCTACCGCAACTAATGAAAAACTGTTTTTT
CASSPRGSTATNEKLFF
>.|TRBV28|.|TRBJ1-4
TGTGCCAGCAGTTTAGCAGGAAATCAAAATCGGAACGAAAAACTGTTTTTT
CASSLAGNQNRNEKLFF
>many|TRBV30|TRBD1|TRBJ2-3
TGTGCCTGGAGCAGGGGGCATACAGATACGCAGTATTTT
CAWSRGHTDTQYF
>.|TRBV18|.|TRBJ2-7
TGTGCCAGCTCACCGAACGAGGACTCAAGGCGCGAGCAGTACTTC
CASSPNEDSRREQYF
>few|TRBV11-2|.|TRBJ2-6
TGTGCCAGCAGCAGGTCCTTCAACTCTGGGGCCAACGTCCTGACTTTC
CASSRSFNSGANVLTF
>many|TRBV3-1|.|TRBJ1-2
TGTGCCAGCAGCCTCCTGGACAGCTGGTATGGCTACACCTTC
CASSLLDSWYGYTF
>many|TRBV5-1|.|TRBJ2-3
TGCGCCAGCAGCCTCCTCCTTAACACAGATACGCAGTATTTT
CASSLLLNTDTQYF
>many|TRBV20-1|.|TRBJ2-3
TGCAGTACCCTTAAGCGCCAGCTCACAGATACGCAGTATTTT
CSTLKRQLTDTQYF
>many|TRBV3-1|.|TRBJ1-1
TGTGCCAGCAGCCAAGTGTATGAGGGGACTGAAGCTTTCTTT
CASSQVYEGTEAFF
>few|TRBV30|TRBD1|TRBJ1-4
TGTGCCTGGAAAGGACAGGGCTCTGAAAAACTGTTTTTT
CAWKGQGSEKLFF